This T cell receptor (beta chain) stems from a study of blood T cell repertoires in COVID-19. Background on the study: The United States, Italy and Spain provided the acute and convalescent COVID-19 samples. Nucleic acid was either cDNA or gDNA, and it came from T cells, B-cell-depleted T cells, or PBMCs.

V dropped 0 bases and J dropped 4 bases, with 3 bases sitting between them. Germline V gene data show CDR1 as KGHSH and CDR2 as LQKENI. This CDR3 has 12 residues. Methods used by the authors: Amplification from reference gene primers served as the basis for estimated nucleated cell counts. TCRdb's table, derived via immunoSEQ multiplex PCR, lists solely in-frame clones and lacks some. That table gives V, J and clone size, and the DNA gave D and trimming. The table includes roughly 380,000 clones, about 80% detected once. The chain uses TRBV18 and TRBJ1-2; D call uncertain. The receptor was derived from a human donor with acute or convalescent COVID-19. The donor label of this sample is uncertain. Sequencing was done on a sample of peripheral blood. DNA of the CDR3: TGTGCCAGCTCACCACCAGCCTATGGCTACACCTTC. Translated: CASSPPAYGYTF.